This T cell receptor beta chain was sequenced during a study of T cells in Graves' hyperthyroidism and ophthalmopathy. In its sample, this clonotype was seen a few times. There were TCR beta CDR3 regions amplified from RNA transcripts. The HTBI primer set was used in a first-round RT-PCR of the TCR CDR3. In TCRdb, the multiplex PCR reads were re-called with MiXCR into one record per CDR3 protein. Of over 300,000 distinct CDR3 sequences detected, approximately 13% appear once; the ten largest clones hold about a third. Trimming left V 4 bases short and J 4 bases short, with 8 bases between. CDR3 size: 11 residues. The germline V gene encodes CDR1 DFQATT and CDR2 SNEGSKA (reference sequence).

The gene calls are TRBV20-1 and TRBJ2-7; D ambiguous. The clonotype originates from a woman aged 40 to 55 with Graves' ophthalmopathy. Source material: blood. CDR3 loop: CSATAKYEQYF. The CDR3 DNA reads TGCAGTGCTACAGCTAAATACGAGCAGTACTTC.